This TCR beta chain was sequenced in a study of cytomegalovirus exposure and HLA in healthy donors. Study results and limitations: Later on, an analysis found that several of the most significant clusters appeared to be linked to common viral pathogens, which included parvovirus B19. Later analysis identified 17,000 or so TCR beta sequences associated with HLA alleles, using a false discovery rate threshold of 0.05.

The PCR employed 60 Vbeta primers together with 13 Jbeta primers. TCRdb's copy holds only in-frame clones and misses some; the assay was immunoSEQ multiplex PCR. Among around 140,000 clones, 75% to 85% were seen once, and the ten largest hold about 1.5%. Remarks on this clone: Its antigen is not known.

The sequencing sample was made of PBMCs. The receptor was isolated from a woman between 35 and 50 years old in good health and CMV-seronegative.

The CDR3 DNA reads as TGTGCCAGCAGTTACCGGGACGGGAGCTCCTACGAGCAGTACTTC. Its translation: CASSYRDGSSYEQYF. The chain joins TRBV6-5 to TRBJ2-7, with D maybe TRBD2 (6 bases). The CDR3 has 15 amino acids. Trimming removed 2 bases from V and 0 bases from J, with 11 bases in between. Germline CDR1 MNHEY, CDR2 SVGAGI.